Below are 3 T cell receptor beta chains sequenced from a single sample in a study of spatial heterogeneity in lung cancer. The time point denotes: blood at routine non-recurrence follow-up after resection. From tumor, nontumor lung or frozen PBMC, whole RNA was taken unsorted for sequencing. MiXCR, run by TCRdb on the 5' RACE reads, gives a single entry per CDR3 protein. Here the sample spans about 120,000 distinct CDR3 sequences, over 9% being singletons. Source: PBMCs, taken at follow-up. These receptor sequences come from a male donor with early-stage non-small cell lung cancer.

This clonotype was observed a handful of times. The J gene is TRBJ1-6, the V gene TRBV4-3; no clear D. The CDR3 sequence is 14 residues long. V was cut by 1 base and J by 7 bases, with 8 bases left in between. Germline V gene sequence: CDR1 LGHNA, CDR2 YSLEER. CDR3 nucleotide sequence: TGCGCCAGCAGCCAAGCCAATGCCAATTCACCCCTCCACTTT. This sequence encodes CASSQANANSPLHF.

Note on this clonotype: At one of its ends the junction is not consistent with the germline gene, which may arise from a read error. The V call is TRBV20-1, the J call TRBJ2-3, with TRBD1 matching over 9 bases. CDR3 length equals 17 residues. Germline CDR1 is DFQATT and CDR2 is SNEGSKA (reference sequence). CDR3 in amino acids: CCARDPSGTGLPDTQYF. CDR3 nucleotides: TGCTGTGCTAGAGATCCCTCCGGGACAGGGCTCCCAGATACGCAGTATTTT.

This clonotype has a count of ten or more. The chain has TRBV5-8 and TRBJ2-3, with TRBD2 matching over 9 bases. Trimming at V came to 4 bases and at J to 6 bases, leaving 21 bases not matched to a gene. The length of the CDR3 is 19 residues. The germline CDR1 and CDR2 sequences are SGHTS and YDEGEE. CDR3 sequence: CASSQPLGSGGHRGDTQYF. CDR3 sequence (DNA): TGTGCCAGCAGCCAACCCCTGGGCAGCGGGGGGCACCGCGGGGATACGCAGTATTTT.